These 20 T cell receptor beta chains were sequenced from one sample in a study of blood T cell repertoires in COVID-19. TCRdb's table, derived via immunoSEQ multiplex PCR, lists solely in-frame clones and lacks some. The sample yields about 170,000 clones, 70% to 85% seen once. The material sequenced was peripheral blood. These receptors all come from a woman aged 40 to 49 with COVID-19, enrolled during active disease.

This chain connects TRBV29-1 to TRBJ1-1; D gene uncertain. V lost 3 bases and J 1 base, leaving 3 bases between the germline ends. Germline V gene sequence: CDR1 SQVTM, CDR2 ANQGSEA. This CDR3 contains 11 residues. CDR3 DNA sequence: TGCAGCGTTGAGAGGAACACTGAAGCTTTCTTT. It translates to CSVERNTEAFF.

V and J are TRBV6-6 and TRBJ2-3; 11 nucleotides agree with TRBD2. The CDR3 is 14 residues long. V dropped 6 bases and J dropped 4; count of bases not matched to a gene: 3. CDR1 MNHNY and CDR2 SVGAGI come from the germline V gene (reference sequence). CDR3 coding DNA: TGTGCCAGCAGACCGGGACTAGCGGCAGATACGCAGTATTTT. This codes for CASRPGLAADTQYF.

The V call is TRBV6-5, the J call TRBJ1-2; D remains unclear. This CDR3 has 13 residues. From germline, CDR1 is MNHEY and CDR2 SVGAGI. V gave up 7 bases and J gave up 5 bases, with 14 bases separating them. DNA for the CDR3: TGTGCCAGCAAACCATCCGGAGGGTATGGCTACACCTTC. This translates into CASKPSGGYGYTF.

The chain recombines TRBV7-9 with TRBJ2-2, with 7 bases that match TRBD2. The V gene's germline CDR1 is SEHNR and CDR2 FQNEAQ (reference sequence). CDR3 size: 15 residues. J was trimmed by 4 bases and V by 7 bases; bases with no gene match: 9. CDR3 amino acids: CASTPGTTFTGELFF. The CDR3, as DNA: TGTGCCAGCACCCCTGGGACTACCTTCACCGGGGAGCTGTTTTTT. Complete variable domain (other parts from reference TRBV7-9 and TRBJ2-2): DTGVSQNPRHKITKRGQNVTFRCDPISEHNRLYWYRQTLGQGPEFLTYFQNEAQLEKSRLLSDRFSAERPKGSFSTLEIQRTEQGDSAMYLCASTPGTTFTGELFFGEGSRLTVL.

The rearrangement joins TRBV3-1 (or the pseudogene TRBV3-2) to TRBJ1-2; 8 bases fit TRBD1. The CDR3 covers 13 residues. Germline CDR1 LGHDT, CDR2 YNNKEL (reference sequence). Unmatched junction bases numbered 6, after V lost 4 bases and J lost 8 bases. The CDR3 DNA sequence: TGTGCCAGCAGCCGAGGACAGGGTAGGGGCTACACCTTC. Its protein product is CASSRGQGRGYTF.

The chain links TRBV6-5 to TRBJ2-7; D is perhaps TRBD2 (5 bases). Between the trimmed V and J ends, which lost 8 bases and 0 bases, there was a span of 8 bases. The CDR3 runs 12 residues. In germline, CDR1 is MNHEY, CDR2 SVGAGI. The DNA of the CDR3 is TGTGCCAGCGGACTCCTCTCCTACGAGCAGTACGTC. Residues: CASGLLSYEQYV.

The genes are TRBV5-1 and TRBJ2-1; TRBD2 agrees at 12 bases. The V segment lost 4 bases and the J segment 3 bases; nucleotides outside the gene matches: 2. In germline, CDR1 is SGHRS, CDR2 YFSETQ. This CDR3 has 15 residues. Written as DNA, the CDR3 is TGCGCCAGCAGCCAGGGACTAGCGGGCTACAATGAGCAGTTCTTC. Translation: CASSQGLAGYNEQFF.

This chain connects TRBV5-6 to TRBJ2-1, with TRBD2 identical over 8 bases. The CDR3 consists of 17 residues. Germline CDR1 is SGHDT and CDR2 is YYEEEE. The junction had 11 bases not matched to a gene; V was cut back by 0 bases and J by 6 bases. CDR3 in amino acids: CASSLGEMGLELNEQFF. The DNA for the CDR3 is TGTGCCAGCAGCTTGGGGGAAATGGGACTAGAACTCAATGAGCAGTTCTTC.

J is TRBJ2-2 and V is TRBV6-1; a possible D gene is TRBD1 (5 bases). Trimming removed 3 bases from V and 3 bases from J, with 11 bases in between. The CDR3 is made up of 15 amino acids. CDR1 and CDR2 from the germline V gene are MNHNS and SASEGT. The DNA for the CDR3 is TGTGCCAGCAGTGAGACAGCCGGACACACCGGGGAGCTGTTTTTT. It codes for CASSETAGHTGELFF.

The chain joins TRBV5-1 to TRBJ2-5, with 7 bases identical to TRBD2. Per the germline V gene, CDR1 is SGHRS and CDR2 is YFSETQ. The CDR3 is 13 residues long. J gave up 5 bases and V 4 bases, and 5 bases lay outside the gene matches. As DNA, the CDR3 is TGCGCCAGCAGCCCGGGGGGAGGGGAGACCCAGTACTTC. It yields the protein CASSPGGGETQYF.

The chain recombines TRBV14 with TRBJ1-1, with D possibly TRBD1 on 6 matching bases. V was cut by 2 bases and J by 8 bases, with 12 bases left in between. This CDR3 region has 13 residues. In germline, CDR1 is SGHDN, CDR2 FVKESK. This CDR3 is CASSQFPDSEAFF. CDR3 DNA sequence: TGTGCCAGCAGCCAATTTCCGGACAGCGAAGCTTTCTTT. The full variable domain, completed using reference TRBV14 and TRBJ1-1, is EAGVTQFPSHSVIEKGQTVTLRCDPISGHDNLYWYRRVMGKEIKFLLHFVKESKQDESGMPNNRFLAERTGGTYSTLKVQPAELEDSGVYFCASSQFPDSEAFFGQGTRLTVV.

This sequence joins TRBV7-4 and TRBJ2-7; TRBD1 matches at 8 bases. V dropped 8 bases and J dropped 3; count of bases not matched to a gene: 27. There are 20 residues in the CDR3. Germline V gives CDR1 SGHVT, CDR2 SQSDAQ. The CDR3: CASQKPVQLRQGYGFYEQYF. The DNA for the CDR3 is TGTGCCAGCCAAAAACCGGTCCAGCTGAGACAGGGGTATGGGTTCTACGAGCAGTACTTC.

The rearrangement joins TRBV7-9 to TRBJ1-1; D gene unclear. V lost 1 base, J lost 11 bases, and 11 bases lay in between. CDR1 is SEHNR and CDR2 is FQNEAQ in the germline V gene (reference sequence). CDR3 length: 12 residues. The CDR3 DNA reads TGTGCCAGCAGCTTAGACATTTCGGGGGCTTTCTTT. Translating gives CASSLDISGAFF.

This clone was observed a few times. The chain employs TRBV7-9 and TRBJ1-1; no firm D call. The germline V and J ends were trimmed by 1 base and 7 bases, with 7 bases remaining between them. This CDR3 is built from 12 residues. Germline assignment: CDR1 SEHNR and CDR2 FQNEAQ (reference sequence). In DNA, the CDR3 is TGTGCCAGCAGCTTAGGTCCAGATGAAGCTTTCTTT. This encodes CASSLGPDEAFF. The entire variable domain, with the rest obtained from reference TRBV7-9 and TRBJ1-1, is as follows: DTGVSQNPRHKITKRGQNVTFRCDPISEHNRLYWYRQTLGQGPEFLTYFQNEAQLEKSRLLSDRFSAERPKGSFSTLEIQRTEQGDSAMYLCASSLGPDEAFFGQGTRLTVV.

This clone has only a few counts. This CDR3 is CASSLLDYNEQFF. CDR3 nucleotide sequence: TGTGCCAGCAGCTTGTTAGACTACAATGAGCAGTTCTTC. The rearrangement uses TRBV5-4 and TRBJ2-1; no reliable D call. Between the trimmed V and J ends, which lost 1 base and 3 bases, there was a span of 5 bases. This CDR3 spans 13 amino acids. Per germline, CDR1 SGHNT and CDR2 YYREEE (reference sequence).

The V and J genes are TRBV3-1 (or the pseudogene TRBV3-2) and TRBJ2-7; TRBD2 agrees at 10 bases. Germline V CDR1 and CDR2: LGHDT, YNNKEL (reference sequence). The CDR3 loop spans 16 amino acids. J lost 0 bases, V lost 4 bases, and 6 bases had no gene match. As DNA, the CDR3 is TGTGCCAGCAGCCGGACTAGCGGAAGAAGCTCCTACGAGCAGTACTTC. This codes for CASSRTSGRSSYEQYF.

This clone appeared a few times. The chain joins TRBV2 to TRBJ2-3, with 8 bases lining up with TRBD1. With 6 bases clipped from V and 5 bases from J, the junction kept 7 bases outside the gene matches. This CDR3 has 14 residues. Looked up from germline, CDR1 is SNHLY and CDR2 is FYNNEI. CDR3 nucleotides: TGTGCCAGCAGCGGAGGACAGGGTGGAGATACGCAGTATTTT. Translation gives CASSGGQGGDTQYF.

In nucleotides, the CDR3 is TGTGCCAGCAGCCAAGAATTCAGGCGGGAGAAGGACACCGGGGAGCTGTTTTTT. Translation: CASSQEFRREKDTGELFF. V usage is TRBV4-2 and J usage is TRBJ2-2; 7 bases map to TRBD2. The V segment lost 0 bases and the J segment 3 bases; nucleotides outside the gene matches: 10. CDR3 length: 18 residues. Germline CDR1 LGHNA, CDR2 YNFKEQ.

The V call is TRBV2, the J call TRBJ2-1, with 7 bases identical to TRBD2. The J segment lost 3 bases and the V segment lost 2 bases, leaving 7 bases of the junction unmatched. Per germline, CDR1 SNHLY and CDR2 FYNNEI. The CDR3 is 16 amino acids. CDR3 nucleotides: TGTGCCAGCAGTGAATCCCGCGGGAGTGGCTACAATGAGCAGTTCTTC. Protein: CASSESRGSGYNEQFF.

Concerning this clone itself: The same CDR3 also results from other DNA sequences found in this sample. In DNA, the CDR3 is TGCAGCGGTCTAGCGGGGGAGGAGACCCAGTACTTC. It is translated as CSGLAGEETQYF. The chain couples TRBV29-1 to TRBJ2-5, with 10 bases identical to TRBD2. Germline V gene data show CDR1 as SQVTM and CDR2 as ANQGSEA. Germline trimming cut 7 bases from V and 5 bases from J; bases unmatched to any gene: 4. CDR3 length: 12 residues.